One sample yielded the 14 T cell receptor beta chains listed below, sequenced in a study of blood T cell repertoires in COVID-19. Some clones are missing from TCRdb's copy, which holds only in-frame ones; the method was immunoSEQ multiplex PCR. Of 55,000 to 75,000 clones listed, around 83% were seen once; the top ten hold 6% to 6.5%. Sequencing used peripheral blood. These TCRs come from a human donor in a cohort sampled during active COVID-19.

Here the CDR3 reads CASSHRLSYNEQFF. The CDR3 DNA sequence: TGTGCCAGCAGCCACAGACTCTCCTACAATGAGCAGTTCTTC. The chain combines TRBV3-1 (or the pseudogene TRBV3-2) with TRBJ2-1, with D unresolved. Germline assignment: CDR1 LGHDT and CDR2 YNNKEL (reference sequence). Between the trimmed V and J ends, which lost 3 bases and 0 bases, there was a span of 6 bases. The CDR3 has 14 amino acids.

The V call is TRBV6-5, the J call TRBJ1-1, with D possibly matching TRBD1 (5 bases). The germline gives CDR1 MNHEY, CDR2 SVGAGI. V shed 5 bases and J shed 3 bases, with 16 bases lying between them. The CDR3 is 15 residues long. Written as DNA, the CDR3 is TGTGCCAGCAGTAAGACGGGACGGGGGGACACTGAAGCTTTCTTT. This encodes CASSKTGRGDTEAFF.

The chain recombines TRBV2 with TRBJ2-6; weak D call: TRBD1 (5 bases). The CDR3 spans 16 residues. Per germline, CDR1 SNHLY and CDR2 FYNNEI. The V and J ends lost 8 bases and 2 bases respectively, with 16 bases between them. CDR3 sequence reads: CASSISGAAGANVLTF. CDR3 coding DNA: TGTGCCAGCTCTATATCTGGGGCGGCTGGGGCCAACGTCCTGACTTTC.

The DNA of the CDR3 is TGTGCCAGCAGTTCCTTAGCGGGAAACCGGGGCAATGAGCAGTTCTTC. This codes for CASSSLAGNRGNEQFF. The V and J genes are TRBV6-5 and TRBJ2-1; TRBD2 aligns across 8 bases. CDR1 and CDR2 from the germline V gene are MNHEY and SVGAGI. This CDR3 spans 16 amino acids. Losses at the gene ends were 4 bases for V and 6 bases for J; bases not matched to a gene: 11.

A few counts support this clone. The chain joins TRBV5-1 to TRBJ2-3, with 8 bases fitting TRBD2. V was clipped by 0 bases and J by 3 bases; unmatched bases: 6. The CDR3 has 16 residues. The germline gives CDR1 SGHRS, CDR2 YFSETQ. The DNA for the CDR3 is TGCGCCAGCAGCTTGGCCCAAGCGGGGGTAACAGATACGCAGTATTTT. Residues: CASSLAQAGVTDTQYF.

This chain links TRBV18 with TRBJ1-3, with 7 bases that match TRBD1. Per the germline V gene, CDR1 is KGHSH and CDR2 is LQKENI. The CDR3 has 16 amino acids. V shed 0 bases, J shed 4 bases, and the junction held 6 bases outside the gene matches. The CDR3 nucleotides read TGTGCCAGCTCACCACCCCTGAGGACAGGAGGAAACACCATATATTTT. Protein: CASSPPLRTGGNTIYF. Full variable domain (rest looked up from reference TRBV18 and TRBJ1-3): NAGVMQNPRHLVRRRGQEARLRCSPMKGHSHVYWYRQLPEEGLKFMVYLQKENIIDESGMPKERFSAEFPKEGPSILRIQQVVRGDSAAYFCASSPPLRTGGNTIYFGEGSWLTVV.

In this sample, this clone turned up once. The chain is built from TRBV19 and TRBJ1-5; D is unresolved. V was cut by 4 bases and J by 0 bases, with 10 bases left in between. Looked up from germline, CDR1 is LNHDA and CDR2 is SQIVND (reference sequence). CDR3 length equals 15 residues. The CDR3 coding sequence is TGTGCCAGTAGTACCGACTTCGGTAGCAATCAGCCCCAGCATTTT. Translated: CASSTDFGSNQPQHF.

The chain's CDR3 is CATSRGTYELAKNIQYF. The DNA for the CDR3 is TGTGCCACCAGCAGAGGGACATACGAACTTGCCAAAAACATTCAGTACTTC. The gene calls are TRBV15 and TRBJ2-4; D perhaps matches TRBD1 (5 bases). This CDR3 has 17 amino acids. The V end lost 1 base, the J end lost 1 base, and 14 bases lay between the germline ends. CDR1 and CDR2 (germline): LNHNV, YYDKDF (reference sequence).

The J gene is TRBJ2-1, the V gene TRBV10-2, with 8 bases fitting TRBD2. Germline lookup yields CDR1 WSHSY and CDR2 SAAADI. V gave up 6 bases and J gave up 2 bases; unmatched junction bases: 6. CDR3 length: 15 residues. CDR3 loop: CASRLSGSTYNEQFF. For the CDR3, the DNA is TGCGCCAGCAGACTAAGCGGGAGTACCTACAATGAGCAGTTCTTC.

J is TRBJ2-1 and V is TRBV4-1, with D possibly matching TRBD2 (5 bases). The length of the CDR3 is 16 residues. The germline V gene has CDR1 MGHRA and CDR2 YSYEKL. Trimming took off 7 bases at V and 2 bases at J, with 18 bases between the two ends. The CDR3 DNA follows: TGCGCCAGCAATAGAGGCTTAGCGACCCCCTACAATGAGCAGTTCTTC. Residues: CASNRGLATPYNEQFF.

CDR3 protein: CASSLSGQGETQYF. The CDR3 DNA reads as TGTGCCAGCAGCTTGTCCGGACAGGGGGAGACCCAGTACTTC. V gene TRBV5-8 combines with J gene TRBJ2-5, with 9 bases matching TRBD1. Per the germline V gene, CDR1 is SGHTS and CDR2 is YDEGEE. The CDR3 runs 14 residues. V dropped 1 base and J dropped 5; count of bases not matched to a gene: 3.

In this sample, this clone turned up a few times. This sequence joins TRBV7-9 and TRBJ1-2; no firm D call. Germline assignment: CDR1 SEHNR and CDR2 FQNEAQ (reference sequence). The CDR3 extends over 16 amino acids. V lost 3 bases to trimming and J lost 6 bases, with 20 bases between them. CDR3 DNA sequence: TGTGCCAGCAGCTTCTTTCCGGGAGCAAAAGGAGATGGCTACACCTTC. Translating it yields CASSFFPGAKGDGYTF.

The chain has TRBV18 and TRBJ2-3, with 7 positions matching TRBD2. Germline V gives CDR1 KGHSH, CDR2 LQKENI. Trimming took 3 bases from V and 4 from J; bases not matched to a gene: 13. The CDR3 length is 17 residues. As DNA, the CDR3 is TGTGCCAGCTCACCTGATCGACTAGCATTAGTGCCAGATACGCAGTATTTT. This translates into CASSPDRLALVPDTQYF.

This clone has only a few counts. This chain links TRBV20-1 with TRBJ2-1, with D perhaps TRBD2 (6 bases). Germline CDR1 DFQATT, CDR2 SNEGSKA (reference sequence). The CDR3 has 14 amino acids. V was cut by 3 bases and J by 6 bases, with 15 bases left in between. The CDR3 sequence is CSASSAGSGNEQFF. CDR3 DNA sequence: TGCAGTGCTAGTTCGGCCGGGAGTGGCAATGAGCAGTTCTTC.